The rows below give T cell receptor beta chains drawn from one sample of a study of blood T cell repertoires in COVID-19. Sequencing used immunoSEQ multiplex PCR; TCRdb keeps in-frame clones, though not all of them. The sample lists about 73,000 clones, over 75% occurring once. Material for sequencing was peripheral blood. These TCRs come from a woman aged 55-69 years with acute or convalescent COVID-19. Both conserved end residues are part of each CDR3. A D gene is named only where the DNA matches it firmly. Clone sizes are given selectively: once, few, many, or a class where the clone is expanded.

d_call: TRBD1
v_call: TRBV7-3
clone_size: few
j_call: TRBJ2-1
cdr3_nt: TGTGCCAGCAGCTCCCTAGTAAGACAGGGGGAGCAGTTCTTC
cdr3_aa: CASSSLVRQGEQFF

d_call: .
v_call: TRBV19
clone_size: .
j_call: TRBJ2-3
cdr3_nt: TGTGCCAGTAGTCCTCAGTTGACAGATACGCAGTATTTT
cdr3_aa: CASSPQLTDTQYF

d_call: .
v_call: TRBV19
clone_size: .
j_call: TRBJ2-2
cdr3_nt: TGTGCCAGTAGTATCGCGGGACCGATCACCGGGGAGCTGTTTTTT
cdr3_aa: CASSIAGPITGELFF

d_call: .
v_call: TRBV18
clone_size: .
j_call: TRBJ1-2
cdr3_nt: TGTGCCAGCTCACCACCGGGGGAGGGGAGCTTTAACTATGGCTACACCTTC
cdr3_aa: CASSPPGEGSFNYGYTF

d_call: .
v_call: TRBV7-9
clone_size: once
j_call: TRBJ1-1
cdr3_nt: TGTGCCAGCAGCGCTTTCACAGGGTACACTGAAGCTTTCTTT
cdr3_aa: CASSAFTGYTEAFF

d_call: .
v_call: TRBV19
clone_size: .
j_call: TRBJ1-5
cdr3_nt: TGTGCCAGTAGTATTCAGTCAGGAGGCCGTCAGCCCCAGCATTTT
cdr3_aa: CASSIQSGGRQPQHF

d_call: TRBD1
v_call: TRBV2
clone_size: .
j_call: TRBJ1-6
cdr3_nt: TGTGCCAGCAATTTCGGGACAGGTGATTCACCCCTCCACTTT
cdr3_aa: CASNFGTGDSPLHF

d_call: .
v_call: TRBV19
clone_size: .
j_call: TRBJ1-5
cdr3_nt: TGTGCCAGTAGCCCTAACCCCACAGGGACCAGTCAGCCCCAGCATTTT
cdr3_aa: CASSPNPTGTSQPQHF

d_call: .
v_call: TRBV7-6
clone_size: .
j_call: TRBJ2-2
cdr3_nt: TGTGCCAGCAGCCCCCTAGGTGCCGGGGAGCTGTTTTTT
cdr3_aa: CASSPLGAGELFF

d_call: .
v_call: TRBV5-1
clone_size: .
j_call: TRBJ1-2
cdr3_nt: TGCGCCAGCAGCTTGGCCCGCGCGGACTATGGCTACACCTTC
cdr3_aa: CASSLARADYGYTF

d_call: TRBD2
v_call: TRBV29-1
clone_size: .
j_call: TRBJ2-1
cdr3_nt: TGCAGCGCGGGAGGAGGTTTCAACAATGAGCAGTTCTTC
cdr3_aa: CSAGGGFNNEQFF

d_call: .
v_call: TRBV15
clone_size: few
j_call: TRBJ1-3
cdr3_nt: TGTGCCACCAGCGGCCTAGGAGCCACCGGAAACACCATATATTTT
cdr3_aa: CATSGLGATGNTIYF

d_call: .
v_call: TRBV15
clone_size: once
j_call: TRBJ1-1
cdr3_nt: TGTGCCACCAGCAAGGGGGGGCGCCTCACTGAAGCTTTCTTT
cdr3_aa: CATSKGGRLTEAFF

d_call: .
v_call: TRBV11-2
clone_size: .
j_call: TRBJ1-3
cdr3_nt: TGTGCCAGCAGCTTCCGACAGACGCCTTCTGGAAACACCATATATTTT
cdr3_aa: CASSFRQTPSGNTIYF

d_call: TRBD1
v_call: TRBV14
clone_size: .
j_call: TRBJ1-2
cdr3_nt: TGTGCCAGCAGCCGGGGACAGGGGATGTTAAACTATGGCTACACCTTC
cdr3_aa: CASSRGQGMLNYGYTF

d_call: .
v_call: TRBV21-1
clone_size: .
j_call: TRBJ1-2
cdr3_nt: TGTGCCAGCTTTGGTTTAAAGAGGGGGCAACCCCCCAACCGGGACAGGGACTTGGATGGCTACACCTTC
cdr3_aa: CASFGLKRGQPPNRDRDLDGYTF

d_call: TRBD2
v_call: TRBV9
clone_size: .
j_call: TRBJ2-3
cdr3_nt: TGTGCCAGCAGCGCTAGCGGGACTAGCACAGATACGCAGTATTTT
cdr3_aa: CASSASGTSTDTQYF

d_call: .
v_call: TRBV4-1
clone_size: .
j_call: TRBJ1-6
cdr3_nt: TGCGCCAGCAGCCACCACCCGGCCAGGGCACGGTTTCGGGCCCTCCACTTT
cdr3_aa: CASSHHPARARFRALHF

d_call: .
v_call: TRBV4-1
clone_size: .
j_call: TRBJ2-3
cdr3_nt: TGCGCCAGCAGCCAGCTAGTCACAGATACGCAGTATTTT
cdr3_aa: CASSQLVTDTQYF

d_call: .
v_call: TRBV20-1
clone_size: .
j_call: TRBJ1-2
cdr3_nt: TGCAGTGCCAACGGGGGGATTGGCTACACCTTC
cdr3_aa: CSANGGIGYTF

d_call: .
v_call: TRBV30
clone_size: .
j_call: TRBJ1-2
cdr3_nt: TGTGCCTGGAGTGTCGGGGTTGGGTCTGGCTATGGCTACACCTTC
cdr3_aa: CAWSVGVGSGYGYTF

d_call: TRBD2
v_call: TRBV15
clone_size: .
j_call: TRBJ2-1
cdr3_nt: TGTGCCACCAGCAGAGCTCAATCTCGCCATAGACTAGCTCCCTACAATGAGCAGTTCTTC
cdr3_aa: CATSRAQSRHRLAPYNEQFF

d_call: TRBD1
v_call: TRBV19
clone_size: .
j_call: TRBJ2-3
cdr3_nt: TGTGCCAGTACCAGGAGACAGGGCGGGGATACGCAGTATTTT
cdr3_aa: CASTRRQGGDTQYF

d_call: TRBD1
v_call: TRBV12-3/TRBV12-4
clone_size: .
j_call: TRBJ1-5
cdr3_nt: TGTGCCAGCAGTTTAACAGGGGGTCAGCCCCAGCATTTT
cdr3_aa: CASSLTGGQPQHF

d_call: TRBD1
v_call: TRBV2
clone_size: .
j_call: TRBJ1-1
cdr3_nt: TGTGCCAGCAGTGAACGACAGGGAAGGGCTGAAGCTTTCTTT
cdr3_aa: CASSERQGRAEAFF

d_call: .
v_call: TRBV5-4
clone_size: .
j_call: TRBJ2-5
cdr3_nt: TGTGCCAGCAGCTTTCAGGGTATGGGGGAGACCCAGTACTTC
cdr3_aa: CASSFQGMGETQYF